These 15 T cell receptor beta chains were sequenced from one sample in a study of T-cell memory formation after mild COVID-19. One entry per CDR3 protein, called by TCRdb with MiXCR from the 5' RACE reads. The table has approximately 350,000 distinct CDR3 sequences, 28% seen once. Sequenced material: PBMCs or a T cell subset sorted from them (not recorded which). The origin of the receptors is an adult woman who had mild COVID-19 (a few samples of this study predate the infection). Cell type and time point are not known.

This clonotype was detected only a few times. The CDR3: CATSRGGSRYNEQFF. CDR3 nucleotide sequence: TGTGCCACCAGCAGAGGCGGGAGTAGATACAATGAGCAGTTCTTC. The J gene is TRBJ2-1, the V gene TRBV15, with TRBD2 matching over 7 bases. CDR3 length: 15 amino acids. The trim removed 1 base at V and 4 bases at J, leaving 4 bases unmatched. Germline V gene lookup returns CDR1 LNHNV and CDR2 YYDKDF (reference sequence).

This chain uses TRBV18 with TRBJ2-1, with 7 nucleotides matching TRBD2. V gave up 6 bases and J gave up 9 bases; unmatched junction bases: 17. The CDR3 consists of 16 residues. CDR1 is KGHSH, CDR2 LQKENI, per germline. CDR3 coding DNA: TGTGCCAGCTCCCCCTTAGGGCGGGAGAGCGGCGGTGAGCAGTTCTTC. Protein sequence: CASSPLGRESGGEQFF.

Points on this clonotype: One end of the junction fails to match germline, which may point to a read error. The rearrangement joins TRBV2 to TRBJ2-4; D is undetermined. Germline V CDR1 and CDR2: SNHLY, FYNNEI. The CDR3 sequence is 14 residues long. This CDR3 is CASREDRAKNIQYF. The CDR3 nucleotides read TGTGCCAGCCGTGAGGACCGAGCCAAAAACATTCAGTACTTC.

This clonotype was counted a few times. The chain uses TRBV12-3 or TRBV12-4 and TRBJ2-3, with TRBD2 matching 7 bases. This CDR3 spans 15 amino acids. The ends lost 0 bases at V and 3 bases at J; junction bases unmatched: 3. This chain's CDR3 is CASSLAGGWTDTQYF. CDR3 nucleotide sequence: TGTGCCAGCAGTTTAGCGGGGGGGTGGACAGATACGCAGTATTTT.

V and J are TRBV7-9 and TRBJ2-5; TRBD2 matches 8 bases. Germline CDR1 is SEHNR and CDR2 is FQNEAQ (reference sequence). V trimming: 5 bases; J trimming: 2 bases; junction bases outside the gene matches: 16. This CDR3 contains 18 residues. The CDR3 protein is CASSPPGGATVWQETQYF. The CDR3 nucleotides are TGTGCCAGCAGCCCGCCGGGGGGGGCCACGGTTTGGCAAGAGACCCAGTACTTC.

The chain combines TRBV12-3 or TRBV12-4 with TRBJ2-6, with 9 bases lining up with TRBD1. J lost 2 bases, V lost 3 bases, and 5 bases had no gene match. This CDR3 is 17 amino acids long. CDR3 DNA sequence: TGTGCCAGCAGTTTGGAAGGGACAGGGACTGGGGCCAACGTCCTGACTTTC. Protein sequence: CASSLEGTGTGANVLTF.

This chain uses TRBV4-1 with TRBJ2-1; D gene unclear. The germline gives CDR1 MGHRA, CDR2 YSYEKL. The CDR3 is 14 amino acids. The V gene lost 2 bases and the J gene lost 10 bases, with 15 bases spanning the gap. CDR3 bases: TGCGCCAGCAGCCAACAGTTCTACAAGGAGGAGCAGTTCTTC. Translating gives CASSQQFYKEEQFF.

This chain joins TRBV5-6 and TRBJ2-7; D gene uncertain. CDR3 length: 13 amino acids. The germline gives CDR1 SGHDT, CDR2 YYEEEE. V was cut by 0 bases and J by 2 bases, with 6 bases left in between. CDR3 loop: CASSLVTTYEQYF. CDR3 DNA sequence: TGTGCCAGCAGCTTGGTCACCACCTACGAGCAGTACTTC.

This clonotype was recorded a few times. The chain recombines TRBV20-1 with TRBJ1-4; D is undetermined. The germline V gene encodes CDR1 DFQATT and CDR2 SNEGSKA (reference sequence). The CDR3 totals 13 residues. Trimming cost V 5 bases and J 7 bases, with 14 bases left between them. CDR3 protein: CSAPKDSTEKLFF. The DNA for the CDR3 is TGCAGTGCTCCCAAGGACTCTACTGAAAAACTGTTTTTT.

The chain uses TRBV5-1 and TRBJ2-6, with D perhaps TRBD1 (6 bases). Trimming shortened V by 5 bases and J by 0 bases, and 15 bases separated the two germline ends. CDR1 and CDR2 from the germline V gene are SGHRS and YFSETQ. The CDR3 is 17 residues long. The CDR3: CASSPRTAVSGANVLTF. The CDR3 DNA sequence: TGCGCCAGCAGTCCCAGGACAGCGGTCTCTGGGGCCAACGTCCTGACTTTC. Together with reference TRBV5-1 and TRBJ2-6, the CDR3 gives the full variable domain: KAGVTQTPRYLIKTRGQQVTLSCSPISGHRSVSWYQQTPGQGLQFLFEYFSETQRNKGNFPGRFSGRQFSNSRSEMNVSTLELGDSALYLCASSPRTAVSGANVLTFGAGSRLTVL.

The CDR3 nucleotides are TGTGCCAGCTCACCCGGATCTAATGAAAAACTGTTTTTT. Translated, it gives CASSPGSNEKLFF. The V and J genes are TRBV18 and TRBJ1-4, with D unresolved. There are 13 residues in the CDR3. Germline CDR1 KGHSH, CDR2 LQKENI. With 3 bases removed from V and 3 bases from J, the gap between germline ends came to 5 bases.

This rearrangement joins TRBV7-9 to TRBJ2-3; no firm D call. V gave up 6 bases and J gave up 6 bases, with 10 bases separating them. Germline V gives CDR1 SEHNR, CDR2 FQNEAQ (reference sequence). The CDR3 has 12 residues. The CDR3 DNA sequence: TGTGCCAGCAGTATATTCGACGATACGCAGTATTTT. Amino acid sequence: CASSIFDDTQYF.

The V call is TRBV12-3 or TRBV12-4, the J call TRBJ2-7; 8 bases agree with TRBD1. J gave up 10 bases and V 4 bases, and 24 bases lay outside the gene matches. The length of the CDR3 is 18 residues. This CDR3 is CASSSPGTGSAERFEQYF. The CDR3 nucleotides read TGTGCCAGCAGTTCACCCGGGACAGGTTCGGCCGAGCGTTTCGAACAGTACTTC.

V usage is TRBV18 and J usage is TRBJ2-5; 10 bases are a match to TRBD1. V shed 3 bases, J shed 2 bases, and the junction held 3 bases outside the gene matches. From germline, CDR1 is KGHSH and CDR2 LQKENI. The CDR3 is 15 amino acids. CDR3 in amino acids: CASSPGQGGQETQYF. In DNA, the CDR3 is TGTGCCAGCTCACCCGGACAGGGGGGACAAGAGACCCAGTACTTC. The full variable domain, with the rest looked up from reference TRBV18 and TRBJ2-5, is NAGVMQNPRHLVRRRGQEARLRCSPMKGHSHVYWYRQLPEEGLKFMVYLQKENIIDESGMPKERFSAEFPKEGPSILRIQQVVRGDSAAYFCASSPGQGGQETQYFGPGTRLLVL.

The chain carries TRBV5-6 and TRBJ2-7; D tentatively reads TRBD1 or TRBD2 (6 bases each). Germline lookup yields CDR1 SGHDT and CDR2 YYEEEE. Trimming took 8 bases from V and 1 from J, leaving 16 bases between them. The CDR3 runs 14 residues. CDR3 nucleotides: TGTGCCAGTGGGGGCAGCGGGTCGTCCTACGAGCAGTACTTC. The encoded protein is CASGGSGSSYEQYF.